The table lists the clone carrying this TCR beta chain with a few counts. The sample originates from a study of identical twins. The V segment lost 10 bases and the J segment 0 bases; nucleotides outside the gene matches: 10. This CDR3 region has 15 residues. Germline V lookup: CDR1 SNHLY, CDR2 FYNNEI. Each CDR3 protein gets one entry after TCRdb re-called the 5' RACE reads with MiXCR. The sample contains approximately 230,000 distinct CDR3 sequences, over 5% of which appear only once. In addition, the sample was reused for a study of T cells expressing NK-cell markers.

The rearrangement uses TRBV2 and TRBJ2-3; TRBD1 matches at 7 bases. Sequences were obtained from CD8+ T cells sorted from blood. The TCR originated in a young woman in good health. CDR3: CATPGTDSSTDTQYF. The DNA of the CDR3 is TGTGCCACCCCCGGGACAGACTCTAGCACAGATACGCAGTATTTT.